This is a list of T cell receptor beta chains from one sample in a study of blood T cell repertoires in COVID-19. Data came from immunoSEQ multiplex PCR; TCRdb stores just in-frame clones and leaves some out. Of under 150,000 clones in the sample, 70% to 85% are singletons; the top ten hold 7.5%. Sequenced material: peripheral blood. The source is a man between 65 and 85 years old with active or convalescent COVID-19. The CDR3 runs from the conserved cysteine through the conserved F or W. Fields, in order: V gene, J gene, clone size, D gene, CDR3 DNA, CDR3 protein. D genes are given only for firm matches. Size is omitted from some rows. Given values are once, few, many or a class for expanded clones.

TRBV29-1	TRBJ1-1	NA	NA	TGCAGCGTGCAACAGACGAACACTGAAGCTTTCTTT	CSVQQTNTEAFF
TRBV13	TRBJ2-2	NA	TRBD2	TGTGCCAGCAGCCTACTAGCGGGAGTTACCGGGGAGCTGTTTTTT	CASSLLAGVTGELFF
TRBV28	TRBJ1-2	once	NA	TGTGCCAGCAGACCGGGACATAACTATGGCTACACCTTC	CASRPGHNYGYTF
TRBV7-2	TRBJ1-2	NA	NA	TGTGCCAGCAGCTCTCCAGGGAACTATGGCTACACCTTC	CASSSPGNYGYTF
TRBV6-5	TRBJ1-6	NA	NA	TGTGCCAGCAGTTACTCAGGGGTGGGGTCACCCCTCCACTTT	CASSYSGVGSPLHF
TRBV4-1	TRBJ2-3	NA	TRBD1	TGCGCCAGCAGCCAAGCCGGGACAGGGGGCTGGGATACGCAGTATTTT	CASSQAGTGGWDTQYF
TRBV6-2/TRBV6-3	TRBJ2-4	NA	NA	TGTGCCAGCAGCCTAAGTCCCCAGGTAGCCAAAAACATTCAGTACTTC	CASSLSPQVAKNIQYF
TRBV29-1	TRBJ2-6	NA	NA	TGCAGCGTTGTGGCAGGGGCCTCTGGGGCCAACGTCCTGACTTTC	CSVVAGASGANVLTF
TRBV5-6	TRBJ2-7	NA	NA	TGTGCCAGCACCTTGAGGACCGGGACATCTCTACGGGAGCAGTACTTC	CASTLRTGTSLREQYF
TRBV4-3	TRBJ1-1	NA	NA	TGCGCCAGCAGCCAAGTCGGGGGAGTGGACACTGAAGCTTTCTTT	CASSQVGGVDTEAFF
TRBV7-3	TRBJ1-1	NA	NA	TGTGCCAGCAGTCAAACAGGGCTCACCACTGAAGCTTTCTTT	CASSQTGLTTEAFF
TRBV6-6	TRBJ1-5	NA	TRBD1	TGTGCCAGCAGTCGACAGGGGGCCGGACAGCCCCAGCATTTT	CASSRQGAGQPQHF
TRBV11-2	TRBJ2-7	NA	TRBD1	TGTGCCAGCAGCTTTATGGACAGGGGAGCCGAGCAGTACTTC	CASSFMDRGAEQYF
TRBV29-1	TRBJ2-2	NA	TRBD1	TGCAGCGCCAGGGGGCCACCCGCGAACACCGGGGAGCTGTTTTTT	CSARGPPANTGELFF
TRBV3-1/TRBV3-2	TRBJ1-4	NA	NA	TGTGCCAGCAGCCAAGATCTGGCAGGGGAAGCTTCCATGGGAAAACTGTTTTTT	CASSQDLAGEASMGKLFF
TRBV18	TRBJ1-1	NA	NA	TGTGCCAGCTCACCACTTCCCGGGAACACTGAAGCTTTCTTT	CASSPLPGNTEAFF
TRBV7-2	TRBJ2-7	NA	TRBD2	TGTGCCAGCAGCTCCCCTCTAGCGGGGGGTAGTGAGCAGTACTTC	CASSSPLAGGSEQYF
TRBV7-9	TRBJ1-5	NA	NA	TGTGCCAGCAGCCGTGCGGGGCCTAATTCCCCCCAGCATTTT	CASSRAGPNSPQHF
TRBV7-6	TRBJ1-5	NA	TRBD1	TGTGCCAGCAGCCCGGGACAGGCAAACAATCAGCCCCAGCATTTT	CASSPGQANNQPQHF
TRBV5-1	TRBJ2-3	NA	TRBD1	TGCGCCAGCACTGAAACAGGGGGCGCCGCAGATACGCAGTATTTT	CASTETGGAADTQYF
TRBV5-8	TRBJ1-2	NA	NA	TGTGCCAGCAGCTTGCAGATCCATTTC	CASSLQIHF
TRBV15	TRBJ1-1	NA	NA	TGTGCCACCACCCCGCAGGCGAAGACTGAAGCTTTCTTT	CATTPQAKTEAFF
TRBV28	TRBJ1-2	NA	TRBD1	TGTGCCAGCGCCTCTGGGACAGGGGGCGCTGTCTATGGCTACACCTTC	CASASGTGGAVYGYTF
TRBV19	TRBJ2-1	once	NA	TGTGCCAGTAGTATAGATGACACAAGCTCCTACAATGAGCAGTTCTTC	CASSIDDTSSYNEQFF
TRBV18	TRBJ1-1	once	TRBD1	TGTGCCAGCTCACCAGCCGGGACAGGGTTGGTGGTGGAAGCTTTCTTT	CASSPAGTGLVVEAFF
TRBV5-1	TRBJ2-7	NA	TRBD2	TGCGCCAGCAGCTTGGTACTAGCGGGGGGGCAGGAGCAGTACTTC	CASSLVLAGGQEQYF
TRBV25-1	TRBJ1-6	few	NA	TGTGCCAGCAGTGATATCCAGGGGAATTCACCCCTCCACTTT	CASSDIQGNSPLHF
TRBV7-9	TRBJ1-2	NA	NA	TGTGCCAGCAGTTGGGGAGAGGCTAACTATGGCTACACCTTC	CASSWGEANYGYTF
TRBV7-7	TRBJ1-4	NA	NA	TGTGCTAGCAGCCCCTTGGGCACTAATGAAAAACTGTTTTTT	CASSPLGTNEKLFF
TRBV6-1	TRBJ1-6	NA	NA	TGTGCCAGCAGTGAATTATCCTCACCCCTCCACTTT	CASSELSSPLHF
TRBV7-2	TRBJ1-2	NA	NA	TGTGCCAGCAGTACAGGGATTGGTGGCTACACCTTC	CASSTGIGGYTF
TRBV6-6	TRBJ2-5	NA	TRBD1	TGTGCCAGCAGTTACCCGGGACAGGGCCAAGAGACCCAGTACTTC	CASSYPGQGQETQYF
TRBV30	TRBJ2-5	NA	NA	TGTGCCTGGAGTCAGGGTTTGGGACAAGAGACCCAGTACTTC	CAWSQGLGQETQYF
TRBV18	TRBJ1-2	NA	TRBD1	TGTGCCAGCTCACCGGACAACAGGGGCGGCTATGGCTACACCTTC	CASSPDNRGGYGYTF
TRBV29-1	TRBJ1-1	NA	TRBD1	TGCAGCGTGGAGGGCAGGGGGCGGACTGAAGCTTTCTTT	CSVEGRGRTEAFF
TRBV3-1/TRBV3-2	TRBJ2-7	NA	TRBD2	TGTGCCAGCAGCCAGGAAAAGCGGGAGAGAAACGAGCAGTACTTC	CASSQEKRERNEQYF
TRBV19	TRBJ1-2	NA	NA	TGTGCCAGTAGTACCGCACAGGCTACCTCTAACTATGGCTACACCTTC	CASSTAQATSNYGYTF
TRBV5-1	TRBJ2-3	NA	NA	TGCGCCAGCATCGGAGGTCAGAGCACAGATACGCAGTATTTT	CASIGGQSTDTQYF